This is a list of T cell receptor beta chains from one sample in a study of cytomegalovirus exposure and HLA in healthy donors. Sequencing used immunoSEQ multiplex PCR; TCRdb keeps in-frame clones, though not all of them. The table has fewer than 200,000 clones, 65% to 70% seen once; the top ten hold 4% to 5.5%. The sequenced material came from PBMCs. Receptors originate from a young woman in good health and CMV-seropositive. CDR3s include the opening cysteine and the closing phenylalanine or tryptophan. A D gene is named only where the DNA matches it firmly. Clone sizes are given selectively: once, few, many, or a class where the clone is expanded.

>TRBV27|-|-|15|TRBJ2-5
CASSLTRDTRETQYF
TGTGCCAGCAGCCTCACCCGGGACACGCGGGAGACCCAGTACTTC
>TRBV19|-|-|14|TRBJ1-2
CASSIDGGDYGYTF
TGTGCCAGTAGTATCGACGGGGGGGACTATGGCTACACCTTC
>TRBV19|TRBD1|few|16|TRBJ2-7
CASSIGIGTASYEQYF
TGTGCCAGTAGTATTGGCATCGGGACAGCCTCCTACGAGCAGTACTTC
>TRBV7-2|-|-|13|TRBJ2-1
CASSLVKRNEQFF
TGTGCCAGCAGCTTAGTTAAGCGGAATGAGCAGTTCTTC
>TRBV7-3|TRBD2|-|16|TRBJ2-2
CASSLGSGGNTGELFF
TGTGCCAGCAGCTTAGGATCGGGAGGGAACACCGGGGAGCTGTTTTTT
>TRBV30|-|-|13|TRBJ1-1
CAWSVGRVTEAFF
TGTGCCTGGAGTGTGGGCAGGGTAACTGAAGCTTTCTTT
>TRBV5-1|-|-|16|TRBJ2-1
CASSLGKGVEYNEQFF
TGCGCCAGCAGCTTGGGAAAGGGAGTGGAGTACAATGAGCAGTTCTTC
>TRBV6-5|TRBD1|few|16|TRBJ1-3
CASSYSWTGSGNTIYF
TGTGCCAGCAGTTACTCTTGGACAGGGTCTGGAAACACCATATATTTT
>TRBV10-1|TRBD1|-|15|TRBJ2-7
CASSEGTGKGYEQYF
TGCGCCAGCAGTGAGGGGACAGGGAAGGGCTACGAGCAGTACTTC
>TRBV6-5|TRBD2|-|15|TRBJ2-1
CASSPIAGGGNEQFF
TGTGCCAGCAGTCCCATAGCGGGGGGAGGGAATGAGCAGTTCTTC
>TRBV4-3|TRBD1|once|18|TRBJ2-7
CASSQVGTYTGGYNEQYF
TGCGCCAGCAGCCAAGTCGGAACTTACACAGGGGGCTACAACGAGCAGTACTTC
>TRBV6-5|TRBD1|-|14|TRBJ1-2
CAAFQGARNYGYTF
TGTGCCGCCTTCCAGGGGGCTAGAAACTATGGCTACACCTTC
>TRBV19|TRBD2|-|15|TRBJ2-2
CANLVSRGRTGELFF
TGTGCCAACCTAGTCTCCCGCGGGAGGACCGGGGAGCTGTTTTTT
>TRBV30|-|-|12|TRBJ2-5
CAWSSGQETQYF
TGTGCCTGGAGTAGCGGACAAGAGACCCAGTACTTC
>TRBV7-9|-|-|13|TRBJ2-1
CASSRVAKNEQFF
TGTGCCAGCAGTCGGGTAGCGAAGAATGAGCAGTTCTTC
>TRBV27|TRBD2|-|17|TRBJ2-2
CASSYRAGRTNTGELFF
TGTGCCAGCAGTTACCGAGCCGGGAGGACGAACACCGGGGAGCTGTTTTTT
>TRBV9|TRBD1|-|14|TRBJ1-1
CASRKTGSNTEAFF
TGTGCCAGCAGGAAGACAGGGTCGAACACTGAAGCTTTCTTT
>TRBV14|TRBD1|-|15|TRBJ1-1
CASSPQTGGRTEAFF
TGTGCCAGCAGCCCACAGACAGGGGGCAGGACTGAAGCTTTCTTT
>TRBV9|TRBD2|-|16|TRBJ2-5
CASSGSSGGDQETQYF
TGTGCCAGCAGCGGTTCTAGCGGGGGGGACCAAGAGACCCAGTACTTC
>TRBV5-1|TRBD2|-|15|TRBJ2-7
CASSLRLAVSYEQYF
TGCGCCAGCAGCTTGAGGCTAGCGGTCTCCTACGAGCAGTACTTC
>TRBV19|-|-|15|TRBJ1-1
CASNWGVRSNTEAFF
TGTGCCAGTAATTGGGGGGTCAGATCGAACACTGAAGCTTTCTTT
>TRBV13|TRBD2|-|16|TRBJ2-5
CASSPPRTSGGETQYF
TGTGCCAGCAGCCCCCCCAGGACTAGCGGGGGAGAGACCCAGTACTTC
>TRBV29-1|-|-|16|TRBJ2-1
CSVGGGVSSSYNEQFF
TGCAGCGTAGGGGGAGGGGTATCAAGCTCCTACAATGAGCAGTTCTTC
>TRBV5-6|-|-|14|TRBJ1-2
CASSFRGSDYGYTF
TGTGCCAGCAGCTTTAGGGGTTCGGACTATGGCTACACCTTC
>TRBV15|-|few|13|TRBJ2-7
CATSSRVLYEQYF
TGTGCCACCAGCAGCAGGGTCTTGTACGAGCAGTACTTC
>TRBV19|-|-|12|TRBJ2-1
CASATYYNEQFF
TGTGCCAGTGCTACCTATTACAATGAGCAGTTCTTC
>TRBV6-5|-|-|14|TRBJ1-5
CASSSYAINQPQHF
TGTGCCAGCAGTTCTTATGCTATCAATCAGCCCCAGCATTTT
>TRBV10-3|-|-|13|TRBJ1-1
CAIAWTRDTEAFF
TGTGCCATCGCATGGACGAGGGACACTGAAGCTTTCTTT
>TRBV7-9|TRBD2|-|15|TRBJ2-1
CASSPPGGSYNEQFF
TGTGCCAGCAGCCCACCGGGGGGCTCCTACAATGAGCAGTTCTTC
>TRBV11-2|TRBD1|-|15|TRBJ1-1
CASSPGTGRYTEAFF
TGTGCCAGCAGCCCGGGGACAGGGAGGTACACTGAAGCTTTCTTT
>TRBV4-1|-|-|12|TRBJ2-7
CASSHLTYEQYF
TGCGCCAGCAGCCACCTGACATACGAGCAGTACTTC
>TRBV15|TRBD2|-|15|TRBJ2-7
CATSRALAGSYEQYF
TGTGCCACCAGCAGAGCTCTAGCGGGTTCCTACGAGCAGTACTTC
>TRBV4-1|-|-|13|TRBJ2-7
CASSHAGSYEQYF
TGCGCCAGCAGTCACGCGGGGTCCTACGAGCAGTACTTC
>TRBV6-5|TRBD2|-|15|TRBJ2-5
CASSKLYPAGVAQYF
TGTGCCAGCAGTAAACTCTATCCAGCGGGAGTGGCCCAGTACTTC
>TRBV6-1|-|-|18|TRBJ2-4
CASSEAQRGIGTKNIQYF
TGTGCCAGCAGTGAAGCGCAAAGAGGGATAGGGACCAAAAACATTCAGTACTTC
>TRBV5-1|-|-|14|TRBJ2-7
CASSAQGGYYEQYF
TGCGCCAGCAGCGCCCAAGGAGGATACTACGAGCAGTACTTC
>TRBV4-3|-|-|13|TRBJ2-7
CASSQDSVYEQYF
TGCGCCAGCAGCCAAGATTCGGTTTACGAGCAGTACTTC
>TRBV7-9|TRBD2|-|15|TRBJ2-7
CASSLAAGGLYEQYF
TGTGCCAGCAGCTTAGCGGCGGGGGGCCTCTACGAGCAGTACTTC
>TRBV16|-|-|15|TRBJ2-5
CASSKGRGAQETQYF
TGTGCCAGCAGCAAAGGACGGGGGGCCCAAGAGACCCAGTACTTC
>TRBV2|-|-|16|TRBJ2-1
CASRPLPPTRNNEQFF
TGTGCCAGCAGACCCCTCCCTCCCACTAGAAACAATGAGCAGTTCTTC
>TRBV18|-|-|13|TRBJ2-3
CASSPAGGDTQYF
TGTGCCAGCTCACCAGCCGGAGGAGATACGCAGTATTTT
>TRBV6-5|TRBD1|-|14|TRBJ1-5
CASSLTGVRGSQHF
TGTGCCAGCAGCTTAACAGGGGTTAGAGGGTCCCAGCATTTT
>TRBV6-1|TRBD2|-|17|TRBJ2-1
CASSEAISGSAYNEQFF
TGTGCCAGCAGTGAAGCGATTAGCGGGAGCGCCTACAATGAGCAGTTCTTC
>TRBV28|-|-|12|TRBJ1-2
CASTTQGLGYTF
TGTGCCAGCACAACCCAGGGACTAGGCTACACCTTC
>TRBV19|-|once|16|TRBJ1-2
CASSWALIPSNYGYTF
TGTGCCAGTAGTTGGGCTCTAATACCCTCTAACTATGGCTACACCTTC
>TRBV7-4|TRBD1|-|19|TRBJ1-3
CASRPPRDRGIYSGNTIYF
TGTGCCAGCAGACCCCCCCGGGACAGGGGCATTTACTCTGGAAACACCATATATTTT
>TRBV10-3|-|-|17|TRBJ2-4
CAISESFLEGSKNIQYF
TGTGCCATCAGTGAGTCGTTTTTAGAGGGCAGCAAAAACATTCAGTACTTC
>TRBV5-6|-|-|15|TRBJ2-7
CASSFRGQMLLEQYF
TGTGCCAGCAGCTTCAGGGGACAAATGCTGCTTGAGCAGTACTTC
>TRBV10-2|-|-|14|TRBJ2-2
CASREALYTGELFF
TGCGCCAGCAGAGAGGCACTTTACACCGGGGAGCTGTTTTTT
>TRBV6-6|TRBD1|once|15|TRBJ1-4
CASSYQGAQGQKLFF
TGTGCCAGCAGTTACCAGGGGGCGCAAGGGCAAAAACTGTTTTTT
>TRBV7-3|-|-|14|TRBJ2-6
CASAEGRGANVLTF
TGTGCCAGCGCGGAGGGTCGGGGGGCCAACGTCCTGACTTTC
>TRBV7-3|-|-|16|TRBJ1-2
CASSLIPGREGYGYTF
TGTGCCAGCAGCTTAATCCCCGGCAGGGAGGGCTATGGCTACACCTTC
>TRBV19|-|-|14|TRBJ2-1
CASSIRGFIDEQFF
TGTGCCAGTAGTATACGGGGGTTCATCGATGAGCAGTTCTTC